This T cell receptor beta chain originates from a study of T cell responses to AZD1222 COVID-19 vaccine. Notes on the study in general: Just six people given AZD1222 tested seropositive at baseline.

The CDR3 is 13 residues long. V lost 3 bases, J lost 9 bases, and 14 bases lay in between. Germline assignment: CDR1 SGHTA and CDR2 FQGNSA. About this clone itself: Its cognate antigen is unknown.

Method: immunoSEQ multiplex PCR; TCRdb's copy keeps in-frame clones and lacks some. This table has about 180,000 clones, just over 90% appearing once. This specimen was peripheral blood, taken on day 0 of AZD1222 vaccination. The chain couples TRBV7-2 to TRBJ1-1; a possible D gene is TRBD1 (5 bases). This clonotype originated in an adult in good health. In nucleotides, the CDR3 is TGTGCCAGCAGCTTCGGGACGGACCCGAAAGCTTTCTTT. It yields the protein CASSFGTDPKAFF.